This T cell receptor beta chain was obtained from a study of OX40 agonist ivuxolimab in advanced cancers. Regarding the study in general: Ivuxolimab, which targeted the costimulatory receptor OX40 (CD134), was an agonistic, fully human IgG2 monoclonal antibody. Intravenous ivuxolimab was administered to patients every 2 weeks at six dose levels: 0.01, 0.1, 0.3, 1.5, 3 and 10 mg/kg. Of the approximately 50 patients in dose escalation, 19 had hepatocellular carcinoma, approximately 15 had melanoma, 9 had renal cell carcinoma and 9 had head and neck cancer. The dose-escalation cohort was 80% to 90% male with a mean age of approximately 59 years, ranging from 23 to 79. Patients were allowed to have had prior anti-PD-1, anti-PD-L1 or anti-CTLA-4 therapy, and approximately 37% of the dose-escalation patients had been treated with checkpoint inhibitors. Three dose-escalation patients achieved partial responses, one with hepatocellular carcinoma and two with cutaneous melanoma. The point of sequencing TCRbeta in the periphery was to test whether ivuxolimab changed TCR sequence diversity and drove clonal T-cell expansion. The paper reports the monotherapy dose-escalation portion (N ≈ 50 patients) of the phase I ivuxolimab trial.

Genomic DNA was extracted from sorted cells for sequencing of the TCRbeta CDR3 region. TCRbeta CDR3 regions were sequenced using the immunoSEQ Assay. Drawn from immuneACCESS, this table holds only the in-frame rearrangements with V and J called that TCRdb kept. Clones are partly lost; checked studies trace under half to an unresolved V gene and leave the rest unexplained. Counted in this sample were tens of thousands of clones; about four fifths of them appeared once. The top ten clones comprise roughly 5.2% of the sample. Measured from the cysteine to the phenylalanine, the CDR3 is 14 residues long. Just CDR3 DNA is preserved here, 42 bases in frame from base 1. Reading the germline V gene gives CDR1 MNHEY and CDR2 SVGAGI. V and J are truncated by 6 bases and 3 bases respectively, leaving an intervening sequence of 9 bases. Beyond this particular receptor, the publication reports: The antigen specificity of the peripheral T cells that underwent clonal expansion was not determined. In the 0.1-3.0 mg/kg groups, partial responders were among the patients with the lowest normalized peripheral clonal expansion, particularly in CD8+ T cells. At doses from 0.1 to 3.0 mg/kg, clonal expansion was seen in both CD4+ and CD8+ blood T cells between baseline and week 6. Low levels of normalized T-cell clonal expansion were also seen in some nonresponding patients. After ivuxolimab, expanded clones were on average more numerous among CD8+ T cells than among CD4+ T cells.

Details on this clone: There is no known antigen for this receptor. Base qualities are not at hand, and no much larger clone is one base apart.

Patients with autoimmune disease history or receiving systemic immunosuppression were excluded from the trial. Peripheral blood for TCR sequencing was collected from all dose cohorts at baseline, on cycle 4 day 1, and on cycle 7 day 1. Samples came from an open-label, multicenter, first-in-human phase I dose-escalation trial of ivuxolimab. Adults with locally advanced or metastatic head and neck squamous cell, hepatocellular, melanoma or renal cell carcinoma were enrolled in the trial. CD4+ and CD8+ T cells were sorted separately from peripheral blood before TCR sequencing. The sample in question was CD4+ or CD8+ T cells sorted from blood, obtained in a trial of the OX40 agonist ivuxolimab. The clonotype was recovered from an adult with an advanced solid tumor such as melanoma, head and neck, liver or kidney cancer. This sequence uses TRBV6-5 and TRBJ1-6; D gene: possibly TRBD1, on 5 matching bases. Read as DNA, the sequence is TGTGCCAGCAGGGCAGGGTTCTATAATTCACCCCTCCACTTT. It translates to CASRAGFYNSPLHF.